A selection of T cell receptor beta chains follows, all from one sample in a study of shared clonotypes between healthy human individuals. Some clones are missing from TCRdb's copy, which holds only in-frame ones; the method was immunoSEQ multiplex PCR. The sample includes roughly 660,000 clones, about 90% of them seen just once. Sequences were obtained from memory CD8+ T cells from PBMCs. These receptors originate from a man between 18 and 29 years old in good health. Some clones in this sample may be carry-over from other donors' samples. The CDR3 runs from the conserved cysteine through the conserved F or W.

CASREDGRNQPQHF	TRBV27
CASSLGGMKTEAFF	TRBV7-9
CASKGAVSRDRFTDTQYF	TRBV28
CASSLAPGQYTGELFF	TRBV13
CASSLSSGRTNEKLFF	TRBV28
CASSLLVPQGRPYGYTF	TRBV27
CASSYSVEVDTGELFF	TRBV6-5
CASSPLPGQSGNTIYF	TRBV28
CASSSQTVSYNEQFF	TRBV9
CSVEGGRGRVTEAFF	TRBV29-1
CASSILAGATDTQYF	TRBV13
CASSSTAGTDTQYF	TRBV6-4
CASSERGQAKNIQYF	TRBV6-1
CASSKAGLPKRWRCYEQYF	TRBV21-1
CASSETAGGGHYGYTF	TRBV27
CASRASGTRTDTQYF	TRBV28
CASSQRVGLAGALDNEQFF	TRBV4-1
CASSQGRTGDLNTEAFF	TRBV14
CASSFGGSYEQYF	TRBV5-1
CASSQHDGKTYEQYF	TRBV9